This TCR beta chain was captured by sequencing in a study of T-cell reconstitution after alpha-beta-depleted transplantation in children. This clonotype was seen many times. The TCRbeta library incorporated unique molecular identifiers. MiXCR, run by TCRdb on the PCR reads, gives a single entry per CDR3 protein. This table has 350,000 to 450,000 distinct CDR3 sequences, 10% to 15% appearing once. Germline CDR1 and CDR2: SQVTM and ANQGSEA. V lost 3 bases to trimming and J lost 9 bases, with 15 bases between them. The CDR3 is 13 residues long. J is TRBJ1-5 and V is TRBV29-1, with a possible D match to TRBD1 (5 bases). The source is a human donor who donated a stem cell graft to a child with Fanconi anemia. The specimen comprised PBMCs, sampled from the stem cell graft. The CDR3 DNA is TGCAGCGTTGATGGGGCAGGGTCGGGGCCCCAGCATTTT. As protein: CSVDGAGSGPQHF. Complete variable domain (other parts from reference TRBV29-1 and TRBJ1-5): SAVISQKPSRDICQRGTSLTIQCQVDSQVTMMFWYRQQPGQSLTLIATANQGSEATYESGFVIDKFPISRPNLTFSTLTVSNMSPEDSSIYLCSVDGAGSGPQHFGDGTRLSIL.